The rows below give T cell receptor beta chains drawn from one sample of a study of Graves' ophthalmopathy and Graves' hyperthyroidism. TCRdb reanalysed the multiplex PCR reads using MiXCR and keeps one entry per CDR3 protein. The data hold approximately 540,000 distinct CDR3 sequences, with less than 45% observed a single time. The material sequenced was peripheral blood or thyroid tissue (not recorded which). The origin of the receptors is an adult man with Graves' hyperthyroidism. Both conserved end residues are trimmed from each CDR3. Each record gives: J gene, V gene, CDR3 protein.

j_gene: TRBJ1-1
v_gene: TRBV24-1
CDR3aa: ATSNTGATEAF

j_gene: TRBJ1-5
v_gene: TRBV15
CDR3aa: ATSMQGGNQPQH

j_gene: TRBJ2-5
v_gene: TRBV7-8
CDR3aa: ASSHSDRGRTQY

j_gene: TRBJ2-2
v_gene: TRBV7-2
CDR3aa: ASSLLAGGELF

j_gene: TRBJ1-1
v_gene: TRBV18
CDR3aa: ASSATAGEAF

j_gene: TRBJ2-2
v_gene: TRBV27
CDR3aa: ASSLYEIGGAGELF

j_gene: TRBJ1-2
v_gene: TRBV7-9
CDR3aa: ASSLSRGGTYPYGYT

j_gene: TRBJ1-1
v_gene: TRBV4-1
CDR3aa: ASSPGGQVSMNTEAF

j_gene: TRBJ1-1
v_gene: TRBV19
CDR3aa: ASSMPSLNTEAF

j_gene: TRBJ2-2
v_gene: TRBV12-3/TRBV12-4
CDR3aa: ASSRRRRGNTGGLF

j_gene: TRBJ1-3
v_gene: TRBV20-1
CDR3aa: SASQSGNTIY

j_gene: TRBJ2-6
v_gene: TRBV12-3/TRBV12-4
CDR3aa: ASRLTGSGANVLT

j_gene: TRBJ1-2
v_gene: TRBV9
CDR3aa: ASSVDYGKGYT

j_gene: TRBJ2-5
v_gene: TRBV12-3/TRBV12-4
CDR3aa: ASSLSGPKTQY

j_gene: TRBJ1-2
v_gene: TRBV19
CDR3aa: ASRKAGSKYGGYT

j_gene: TRBJ1-5
v_gene: TRBV20-1
CDR3aa: SARGPGRGGNSNQPQH

j_gene: -
v_gene: TRBV10-3
CDR3aa: ASSFGGSSYNEQF

j_gene: TRBJ2-5
v_gene: TRBV20-1
CDR3aa: SASSENQETQY

j_gene: TRBJ2-3
v_gene: TRBV7-2
CDR3aa: ASSLAGGIDTQY

j_gene: TRBJ1-2
v_gene: TRBV7-2
CDR3aa: ASSRGPGGDYGYT

j_gene: TRBJ1-6
v_gene: TRBV2
CDR3aa: ASKGDRGHSYNSPLH

j_gene: TRBJ1-2
v_gene: TRBV3-1
CDR3aa: ASSPQFGTGGEFDYGYT

j_gene: TRBJ1-4
v_gene: TRBV5-5
CDR3aa: ASSLADGSGTGDEKLF

j_gene: TRBJ2-5
v_gene: TRBV7-3
CDR3aa: ASSLTGLYQETQY

j_gene: TRBJ2-7
v_gene: TRBV12-3/TRBV12-4
CDR3aa: ASTLGTVHAYEQY

j_gene: TRBJ2-2
v_gene: TRBV12-3/TRBV12-4
CDR3aa: ASSYSGRNTGELF

j_gene: TRBJ1-2
v_gene: TRBV19
CDR3aa: ASSIDTEGSGYT

j_gene: TRBJ1-4
v_gene: TRBV25-1
CDR3aa: ASRQTGPTNEKLF

j_gene: TRBJ1-2
v_gene: TRBV29-1
CDR3aa: SVVETANYGYT

j_gene: TRBJ1-3
v_gene: TRBV7-9
CDR3aa: ASSRPGQGAGNTIY

j_gene: TRBJ1-5
v_gene: TRBV7-3
CDR3aa: ASSPNRVNQPQH

j_gene: TRBJ2-3
v_gene: TRBV11-1
CDR3aa: ASSFFRGMGSDTQY

j_gene: TRBJ2-7
v_gene: TRBV7-2
CDR3aa: ASSTLQGYEQY

j_gene: TRBJ1-1
v_gene: TRBV6-5
CDR3aa: ASRTEVAITEAF

j_gene: TRBJ2-5
v_gene: TRBV20-1
CDR3aa: SADPQAPGGQETQY

j_gene: TRBJ1-4
v_gene: TRBV2
CDR3aa: ASRTNEKLF

j_gene: TRBJ2-7
v_gene: TRBV20-1
CDR3aa: SARITSGYNEQY

j_gene: TRBJ1-1
v_gene: TRBV5-4
CDR3aa: ASSLVGVRTEAF

j_gene: TRBJ1-5
v_gene: TRBV7-6
CDR3aa: ASSRAAGWNQPQH

j_gene: TRBJ1-2
v_gene: TRBV20-1
CDR3aa: SARDGDRDYGYT

j_gene: TRBJ2-7
v_gene: TRBV13
CDR3aa: ASSLGGGGLSSYEQY

j_gene: TRBJ2-5
v_gene: TRBV5-1
CDR3aa: ASSLGTGGGQTQY

j_gene: TRBJ2-1
v_gene: TRBV11-2
CDR3aa: ASTSAGGYYNEQF

j_gene: TRBJ2-5
v_gene: TRBV19
CDR3aa: ASSESYGTQY

j_gene: TRBJ2-2
v_gene: TRBV18
CDR3aa: ASSLKNTGELF

j_gene: TRBJ2-7
v_gene: TRBV7-2
CDR3aa: ASSLSAAYEQY

j_gene: TRBJ1-1
v_gene: TRBV5-8
CDR3aa: ASSLPGENTEAF

j_gene: TRBJ2-1
v_gene: TRBV7-7
CDR3aa: ASSLGQHNEQF

j_gene: TRBJ2-5
v_gene: TRBV24-1
CDR3aa: ATSLRETQY

j_gene: -
v_gene: TRBV20-1
CDR3aa: SVVTGGSKNIQY

j_gene: TRBJ2-5
v_gene: TRBV5-8
CDR3aa: ASSLPSANQETQY

j_gene: TRBJ2-1
v_gene: TRBV9
CDR3aa: ASSVGDRGYNEQF

j_gene: TRBJ2-7
v_gene: TRBV10-3
CDR3aa: ATQHRLTYEQY

j_gene: TRBJ1-2
v_gene: TRBV9
CDR3aa: ASSVGTGVFGGGYT

j_gene: TRBJ2-7
v_gene: TRBV7-2
CDR3aa: ASSPIRASGPYEQY

j_gene: TRBJ1-1
v_gene: TRBV5-8
CDR3aa: ASSLDPGRFTEAF

j_gene: TRBJ1-5
v_gene: TRBV19
CDR3aa: ASSSQGNSNQPQH

j_gene: TRBJ1-2
v_gene: TRBV6-2/TRBV6-3
CDR3aa: ASSSTDPWRGYT